This T cell receptor (beta chain) was obtained from a study of T cell repertoires in cytomegalovirus infection. With respect to this clonotype: Its antigen is as yet unknown.

TCRdb processed the reads anew with MiXCR; each CDR3 protein has one entry. There are about 900,000 distinct CDR3 sequences in the sample; 31% occur only once, and 13% lies in the top ten. Findings of the study overall: CMV-specific TCR beta clonotypes restricted by HLA-C were the ones dominating the ex vivo response.

V shed 1 base and J shed 8 bases, with 14 bases lying between them. The CDR3 runs 14 residues. Germline lookup yields CDR1 SNHLY and CDR2 FYNNEI. J is TRBJ1-2 and V is TRBV2, with a weak D call TRBD1 (5 bases). The TCR originated in a human donor in good health (CMV status not recorded). Some clones in this sample may be carry-over from other donors' samples. The input for sequencing was cultured CD8+ T cells from PBMCs, taken from culture after CMV antigen stimulation. The CDR3 DNA is TGTGCCAGCAGTGAAGGGGACTTTGGGGACGGCTACACCTTC. It codes for CASSEGDFGDGYTF.